What follows are 20 T cell receptor beta chains derived from one specimen sequenced in a study of PD-1 blockade in classical Hodgkin lymphoma. Indicated time point: cycle 4 day 1 (C4D1), after 6 weeks of nivolumab. Brentuximab vedotin exposure varied among the patients, all of whom had relapsed after autologous stem cell transplantation. Using immunoSEQ multiplex PCR, the repertoire was profiled, and TCRdb retains in-frame clones only, with some absent. The data show 100,000 to 120,000 clones, roughly nine tenths seen once. This sample comprised peripheral blood mononuclear cells (PBMCs), obtained before the fourth cycle of nivolumab. Receptors were obtained from a human donor with classical Hodgkin lymphoma.

CDR3 region: CASSPTGVNYGYTF. The DNA of the CDR3 is TGTGCCAGCTCACCAACCGGGGTTAACTATGGCTACACCTTC. The V call is TRBV18, the J call TRBJ1-2; D uncertain. The CDR3 has 14 residues. Trimming removed 2 bases from V and 1 base from J, with 8 bases in between. The germline CDR1 and CDR2 sequences are KGHSH and LQKENI. Using reference TRBV18 and TRBJ1-2 for the parts outside the CDR3, the full variable domain is NAGVMQNPRHLVRRRGQEARLRCSPMKGHSHVYWYRQLPEEGLKFMVYLQKENIIDESGMPKERFSAEFPKEGPSILRIQQVVRGDSAAYFCASSPTGVNYGYTFGSGTRLTVV.

This rearrangement joins TRBV12-5 to TRBJ2-7; D gene ambiguous. Germline assignment: CDR1 LGHNT and CDR2 FRNRAP. V lost 6 bases to trimming and J lost 0 bases, with 9 bases between them. The CDR3 is 13 amino acids. The CDR3 DNA reads as TGTGCTAGTGGGGACGGCGGCTCCTACGAGCAGTACTTC. This translates into CASGDGGSYEQYF.

The count of this clone is one. The chain couples TRBV7-2 to TRBJ2-1, with a possible D match to TRBD1 (6 bases). The CDR3 extends over 15 amino acids. Germline values: CDR1 SGHTA, CDR2 FQGNSA. V was shortened by 8 bases and J by 6 bases, with 20 bases between the two germline ends. The CDR3 loop reads CASVQQGTSLNEQFF. Written as DNA, the CDR3 is TGTGCCAGCGTTCAGCAGGGGACAAGCCTCAATGAGCAGTTCTTC. Supplemented by reference TRBV7-2 and TRBJ2-1, the full variable domain reads GAGVSQSPSNKVTEKGKDVELRCDPISGHTALYWYRQSLGQGLEFLIYFQGNSAPDKSGLPSDRFSAERTGGSVSTLTIQRTQQEDSAVYLCASVQQGTSLNEQFFGPGTRLTVL.

The J gene is TRBJ2-7, the V gene TRBV5-1; weak D call: TRBD2 (5 bases). CDR1 is SGHRS, CDR2 YFSETQ, per germline. V shed 0 bases and J shed 7 bases, with 17 bases lying between them. The CDR3 is made up of 15 amino acids. CDR3 DNA: TGCGCCAGCAGCTTGGTCCCGGGATCCAGACATGAGCAGTACTTC. Its protein is CASSLVPGSRHEQYF.

The V and J genes are TRBV5-4 and TRBJ2-7; D gene unclear. With 4 bases removed from V and 5 bases from J, the gap between germline ends came to 13 bases. The CDR3 is 13 amino acids. Germline-derived CDR1 and CDR2 are SGHNT and YYREEE (reference sequence). Written as DNA, the CDR3 is TGTGCCAGCAGCGCGGTCGCCTTGGACGAGCAGTACTTC. It translates to CASSAVALDEQYF. The full variable domain, in which reference TRBV5-4 and TRBJ2-7 provide the parts outside the CDR3, is ETGVTQSPTHLIKTRGQQVTLRCSSQSGHNTVSWYQQALGQGPQFIFQYYREEENGRGNFPPRFSGLQFPNYSSELNVNALELDDSALYLCASSAVALDEQYFGPGTRLTVT.

This clone was detected only a few times. The gene calls are TRBV29-1 and TRBJ2-4; 7 nucleotides agree with TRBD1. CDR1 and CDR2 from the germline V gene are SQVTM and ANQGSEA. This CDR3 is built from 13 residues. V lost 2 bases to trimming and J lost 7 bases; unmatched junction nucleotides: 5. This chain's CDR3 is CSVEISQGNIQYF. CDR3 bases: TGCAGCGTTGAAATCTCACAGGGGAACATTCAGTACTTC.

The chain combines TRBV5-5 with TRBJ2-7; D call uncertain. The germline V gene has CDR1 SGHKS and CDR2 YYEKEE (reference sequence). The CDR3 runs to 13 residues. The germline V and J ends were trimmed by 0 bases and 2 bases, with 6 bases remaining between them. CDR3: CASSLVPAYEQYF. In DNA, the CDR3 is TGTGCCAGCAGCTTGGTTCCAGCCTACGAGCAGTACTTC. The full variable domain, with the rest looked up from reference TRBV5-5 and TRBJ2-7, is DAGVTQSPTHLIKTRGQQVTLRCSPISGHKSVSWYQQVLGQGPQFIFQYYEKEERGRGNFPDRFSARQFPNYSSELNVNALLLGDSALYLCASSLVPAYEQYFGPGTRLTVT.

This chain links TRBV6-1 with TRBJ1-1; maybe TRBD1 (5 bases). The CDR3 consists of 13 residues. V was shortened by 0 bases and J by 11 bases, with 13 bases between the two germline ends. Germline V lookup: CDR1 MNHNS, CDR2 SASEGT. CDR3 in amino acids: CASSEAGSRDAFF. Written as DNA, the CDR3 is TGTGCCAGCAGTGAAGCGGGGTCAAGGGACGCTTTCTTT.

V and J are TRBV20-1 and TRBJ1-1; tentative D call: TRBD1 (5 bases). This CDR3 is 10 amino acids long. The V end lost 0 bases, the J end lost 13 bases, and 9 bases lay between the germline ends. From germline, CDR1 is DFQATT and CDR2 SNEGSKA (reference sequence). The CDR3 DNA is TGCAGTGCTAGAGAGACAGATGGTTTCTTT. Translated, it gives CSARETDGFF.

The V and J genes are TRBV6-1 and TRBJ1-2; D is ambiguous. This CDR3 contains 11 residues. V gave up 3 bases and J gave up 8 bases, with 7 bases separating them. Per germline, CDR1 MNHNS and CDR2 SASEGT. The CDR3 loop reads CASSDSVGYTF. For the CDR3, the DNA is TGTGCCAGCAGTGACAGTGTCGGCTACACCTTC.

This clone occurred once. The chain links TRBV2 to TRBJ2-5; D not resolved. The CDR3 spans 11 residues. Germline V CDR1 and CDR2: SNHLY, FYNNEI. The germline V and J ends were trimmed by 6 bases and 7 bases, with 9 bases remaining between them. The CDR3 DNA follows: TGTGCCAGCAGCGCCCCAGCGACCCAGTACTTC. It translates to CASSAPATQYF.

The chain couples TRBV4-3 to TRBJ2-5; TRBD2 is a possible D gene (6 bases). Germline assignment: CDR1 LGHNA and CDR2 YSLEER. V lost 0 bases, J lost 5 bases, and 13 bases lay in between. The CDR3 totals 15 residues. CDR3 in amino acids: CASSQDRAGLETQYF. CDR3 DNA: TGCGCCAGCAGCCAAGACCGCGCGGGACTGGAGACCCAGTACTTC.

The rearrangement joins TRBV6-5 to TRBJ2-1, with TRBD2 matching 9 bases. The CDR3 length is 13 residues. Germline V gene sequence: CDR1 MNHEY, CDR2 SVGAGI. J was trimmed by 2 bases and V by 10 bases; bases with no gene match: 3. CDR3 residues: CAIGLAPYNEQFF. The CDR3, as DNA: TGTGCCATTGGACTAGCGCCCTACAATGAGCAGTTCTTC.

V gene TRBV19 combines with J gene TRBJ1-3; D possibly corresponds to TRBD1 (5 bases). V shed 10 bases and J shed 4 bases, with 14 bases lying between them. The length of the CDR3 is 13 residues. CDR1 is LNHDA, CDR2 SQIVND, per germline (reference sequence). The CDR3 here is CATTRDLGNTIYF. Here the CDR3 DNA reads TGTGCCACTACCCGGGACTTAGGAAACACCATATATTTT.

This clone has just one count. The chain couples TRBV11-2 to TRBJ1-3; D remains unclear. CDR3 length equals 15 residues. Germline loops: CDR1 SGHAT, CDR2 FQNNGV. V was pared by 1 base and J by 0 bases, with 7 bases between. The chain's CDR3 is CASSLGISSGNTIYF. DNA of the CDR3: TGTGCCAGCAGCTTAGGAATAAGCTCTGGAAACACCATATATTTT.

The J gene is TRBJ2-3, the V gene TRBV30; perhaps D is TRBD1 or TRBD2 (5 bases each). The CDR3 runs to 17 residues. The V and J ends lost 4 bases and 2 bases respectively, with 22 bases between them. Germline lookup yields CDR1 GTSNPN and CDR2 SVGIG (reference sequence). The CDR3 spells CAWMGGGFWQHTDTQYF. CDR3 in DNA: TGTGCCTGGATGGGTGGGGGATTTTGGCAACACACAGATACGCAGTATTTT.

This chain joins TRBV10-1 and TRBJ2-1; TRBD2 aligns across 14 bases. V lost 5 bases and J lost 8; bases outside the gene matches: 5. The CDR3 runs to 15 residues. CDR1 WNHNN and CDR2 SYGVQD come from the germline V gene (reference sequence). The DNA of the CDR3 is TGCGCCAGCAGTACCGGGACTAGCGGGAGTGATGAGCAGTTCTTC. Protein product: CASSTGTSGSDEQFF.

The rearrangement uses TRBV28 and TRBJ2-7; D gene unclear. CDR1 is MDHEN, CDR2 SYDVKM, per germline. CDR3 length: 13 residues. Trimming took off 1 base at V and 7 bases at J, with 11 bases between the two ends. The CDR3 here is CASSLLRLMEQYF. Written as DNA, the CDR3 is TGTGCCAGCAGTTTATTACGTCTCATGGAGCAGTACTTC.

The rearrangement links TRBV25-1 to TRBJ1-5, with 7 bases lining up with TRBD1. Germline V gene data show CDR1 as MGHDK and CDR2 as SYGVNS. After removal of 4 bases from V and 5 bases from J, the junction contained 11 bases not matched to a gene. This CDR3 has 16 amino acids. The CDR3 DNA reads TGTGCCAGCAGTGGGGAGACAGGGAAAGGAGATCAGCCCCAGCATTTT. Protein: CASSGETGKGDQPQHF.

The sample holds one count of this clone. This rearrangement joins TRBV7-9 to TRBJ2-7, with D possibly matching TRBD1 (8 bases). The CDR3 extends over 15 amino acids. V lost 5 bases and J lost 5, with 19 bases in between. Per germline, CDR1 SEHNR and CDR2 FQNEAQ (reference sequence). The CDR3 spells CASSAAGQGAHEQYF. The CDR3 coding sequence is TGTGCCAGCAGCGCAGCGGGGCAGGGGGCACACGAGCAGTACTTC.